This T cell receptor beta chain was identified during a study of neurological immune-mediated disorders. Study findings and constraints: There were no CDR3 amino acid sequences shared by expanded clones across subjects, a result suggesting private repertoires in all groups.

This clonotype has ten or more counts. Its antigen is currently unknown. TCRdb recomputed calls from the 5' RACE reads with MiXCR, one row per CDR3 protein. The sample has some 20,000 distinct CDR3 sequences, about 15% seen once. The TCR sequence derives from an older woman with HTLV-1-associated myelopathy (HAM/TSP). Source material: CD4+ T cells from blood.

The CDR3 region is CASSLIGSSYEQYF. The CDR3 nucleotides read TGTGCCAGCTCGTTGATAGGGAGCTCCTACGAGCAGTACTTC. The chain carries TRBV27 and TRBJ2-7, with D perhaps TRBD2 (5 bases). The CDR3 spans 14 residues. Germline-derived CDR1 and CDR2 are MNHEY and SMNVEV (reference sequence). V was trimmed by 8 bases and J by 0 bases, leaving 14 bases between them.